The clone carrying this T cell receptor (beta chain) was observed a few times. The antigen is not known. These data belong to a study of T cells in Graves' hyperthyroidism and ophthalmopathy. Absent ophthalmopathy progression within 18 months defined stable Graves' hyperthyroidism. Uncontrolled infection, other autoimmune disease, pregnancy or lactation barred patients from enrollment. The PBMCs had their origin in less than 13 ml of fresh peripheral blood. Amplified regions were TCR beta CDR3 sequences from RNA transcripts. First-round RT-PCR with HTBI primers amplified the TCR CDR3 region. Each CDR3 protein gets one entry after TCRdb re-called the multiplex PCR reads with MiXCR. Counted here are 300,000 or so distinct CDR3 sequences, roughly 18% occurring once; the ten biggest clones make up roughly 49%. Study-level results: With a median lead of approximately 6 months before onset, the model predicted ophthalmopathy.

V lost 6 bases and J 4 bases, leaving 21 bases between the germline ends. The CDR3 has 16 amino acids. The chain joins TRBV12-3 or TRBV12-4 to TRBJ1-1; D is perhaps TRBD1 (6 bases). This clonotype was obtained from a woman between 45 and 65 years old with Graves' hyperthyroidism. The sequenced sample consisted of blood. The CDR3 DNA is TGTGCCAGCAGCCTATTAGCGTTGGGGGCTGGCACTGAAGCTTTCTTT. It yields the protein CASSLLALGAGTEAFF.